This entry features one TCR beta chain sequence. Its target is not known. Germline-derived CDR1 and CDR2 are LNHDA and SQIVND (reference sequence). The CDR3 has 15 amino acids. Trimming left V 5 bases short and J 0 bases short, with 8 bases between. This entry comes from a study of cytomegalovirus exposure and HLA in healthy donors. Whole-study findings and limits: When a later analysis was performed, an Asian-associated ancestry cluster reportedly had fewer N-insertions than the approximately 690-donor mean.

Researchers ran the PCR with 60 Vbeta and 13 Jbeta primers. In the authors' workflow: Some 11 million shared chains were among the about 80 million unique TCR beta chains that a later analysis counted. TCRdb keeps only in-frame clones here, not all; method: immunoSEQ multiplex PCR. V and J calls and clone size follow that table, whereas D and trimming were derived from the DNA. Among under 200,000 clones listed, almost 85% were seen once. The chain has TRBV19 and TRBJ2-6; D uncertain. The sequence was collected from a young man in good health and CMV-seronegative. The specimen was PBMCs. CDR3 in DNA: TGTGCCAGTAGTTCAGTCGTCTCTGGGGCCAACGTCCTGACTTTC. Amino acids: CASSSVVSGANVLTF.